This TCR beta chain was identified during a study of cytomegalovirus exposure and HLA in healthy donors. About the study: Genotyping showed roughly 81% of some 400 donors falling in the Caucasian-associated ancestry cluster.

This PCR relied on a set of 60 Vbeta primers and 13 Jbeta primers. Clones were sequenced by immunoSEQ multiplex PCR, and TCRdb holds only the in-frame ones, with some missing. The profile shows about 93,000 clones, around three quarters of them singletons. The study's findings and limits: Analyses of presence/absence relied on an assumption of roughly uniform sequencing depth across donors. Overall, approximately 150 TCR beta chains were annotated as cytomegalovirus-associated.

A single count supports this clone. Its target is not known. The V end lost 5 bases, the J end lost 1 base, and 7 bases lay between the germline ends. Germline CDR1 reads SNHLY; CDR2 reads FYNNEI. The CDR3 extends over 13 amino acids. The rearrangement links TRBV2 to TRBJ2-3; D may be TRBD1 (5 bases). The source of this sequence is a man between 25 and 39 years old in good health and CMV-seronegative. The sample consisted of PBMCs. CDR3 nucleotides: TGTGCCAGCAGTTCCAGGGGCACAGATACGCAGTATTTT. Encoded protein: CASSSRGTDTQYF.